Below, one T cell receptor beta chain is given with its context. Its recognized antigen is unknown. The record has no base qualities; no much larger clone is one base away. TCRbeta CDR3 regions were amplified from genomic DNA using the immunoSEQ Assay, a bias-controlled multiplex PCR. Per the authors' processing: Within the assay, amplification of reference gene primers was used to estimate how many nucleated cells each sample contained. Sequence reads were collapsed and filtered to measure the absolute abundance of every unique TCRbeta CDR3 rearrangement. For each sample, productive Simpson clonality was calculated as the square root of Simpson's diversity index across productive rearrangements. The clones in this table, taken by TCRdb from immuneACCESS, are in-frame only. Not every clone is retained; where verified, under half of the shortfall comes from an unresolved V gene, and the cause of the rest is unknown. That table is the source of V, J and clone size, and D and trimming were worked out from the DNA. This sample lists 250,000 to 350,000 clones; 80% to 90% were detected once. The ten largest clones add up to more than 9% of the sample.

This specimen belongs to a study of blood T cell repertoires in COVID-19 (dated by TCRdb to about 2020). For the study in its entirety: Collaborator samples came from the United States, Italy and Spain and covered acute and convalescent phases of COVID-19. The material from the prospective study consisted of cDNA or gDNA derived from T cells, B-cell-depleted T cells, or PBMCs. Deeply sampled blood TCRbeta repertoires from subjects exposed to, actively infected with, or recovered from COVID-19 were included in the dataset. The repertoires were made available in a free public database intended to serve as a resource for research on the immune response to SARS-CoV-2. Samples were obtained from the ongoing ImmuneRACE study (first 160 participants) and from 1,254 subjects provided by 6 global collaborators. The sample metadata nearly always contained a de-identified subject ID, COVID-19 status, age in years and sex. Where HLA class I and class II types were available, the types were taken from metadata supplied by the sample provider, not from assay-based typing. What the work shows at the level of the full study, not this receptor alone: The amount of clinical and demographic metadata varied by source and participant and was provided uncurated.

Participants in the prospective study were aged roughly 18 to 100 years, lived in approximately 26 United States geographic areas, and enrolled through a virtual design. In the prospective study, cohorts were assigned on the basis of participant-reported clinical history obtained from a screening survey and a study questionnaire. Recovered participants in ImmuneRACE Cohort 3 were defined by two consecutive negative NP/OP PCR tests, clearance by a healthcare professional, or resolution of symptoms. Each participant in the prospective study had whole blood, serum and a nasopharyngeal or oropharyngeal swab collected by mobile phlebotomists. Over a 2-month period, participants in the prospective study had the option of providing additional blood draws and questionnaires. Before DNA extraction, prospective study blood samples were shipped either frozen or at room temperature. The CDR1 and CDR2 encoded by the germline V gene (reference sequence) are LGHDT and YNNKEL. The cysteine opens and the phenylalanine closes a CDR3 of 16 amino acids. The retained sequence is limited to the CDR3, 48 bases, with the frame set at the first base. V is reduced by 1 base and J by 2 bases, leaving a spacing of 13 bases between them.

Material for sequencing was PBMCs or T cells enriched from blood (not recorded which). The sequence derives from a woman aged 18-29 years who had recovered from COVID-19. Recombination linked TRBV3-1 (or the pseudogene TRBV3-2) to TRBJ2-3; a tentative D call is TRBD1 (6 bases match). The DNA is TGTGCCAGCAGCCAAGGCGTTGGGGGCACCACAGATACGCAGTATTTT. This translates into CASSQGVGGTTDTQYF.